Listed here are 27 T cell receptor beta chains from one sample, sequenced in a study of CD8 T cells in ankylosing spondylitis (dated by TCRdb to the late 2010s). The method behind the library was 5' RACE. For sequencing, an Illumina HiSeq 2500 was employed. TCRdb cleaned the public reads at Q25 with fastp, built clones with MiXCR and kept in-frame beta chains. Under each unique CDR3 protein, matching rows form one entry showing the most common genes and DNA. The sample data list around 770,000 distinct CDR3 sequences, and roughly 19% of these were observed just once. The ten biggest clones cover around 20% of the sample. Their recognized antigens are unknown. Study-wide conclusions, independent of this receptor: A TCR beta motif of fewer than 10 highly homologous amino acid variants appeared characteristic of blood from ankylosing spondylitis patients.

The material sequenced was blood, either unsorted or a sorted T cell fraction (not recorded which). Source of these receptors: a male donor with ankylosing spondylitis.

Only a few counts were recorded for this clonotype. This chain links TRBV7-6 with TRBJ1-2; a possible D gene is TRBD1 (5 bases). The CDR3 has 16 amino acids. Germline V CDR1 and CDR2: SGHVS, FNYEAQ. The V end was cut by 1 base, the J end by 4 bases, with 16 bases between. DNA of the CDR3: TGTGCCAGCAGCTTAGACTCCGAGGGGTTAGTCTATGGCTACACCTTC. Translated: CASSLDSEGLVYGYTF. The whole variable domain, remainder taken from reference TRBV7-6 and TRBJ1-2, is GAGVSQSPRYKVTKRGQDVALRCDPISGHVSLYWYRQALGQGPEFLTYFNYEAQQDKSGLPNDRFSAERPEGSISTLTIQRTEQRDSAMYRCASSLDSEGLVYGYTFGSGTRLTVV.

As DNA, the CDR3 is TGTGCCAGCAGTTTAGCGCGTGGGGCCCTAGGAGAAAAACTGTTTTTT. This gives the protein CASSLARGALGEKLFF. The chain combines TRBV12-3 or TRBV12-4 with TRBJ1-4, with a weak D call TRBD1 (5 bases). The CDR3 covers 16 residues. With 0 bases removed from V and 8 bases from J, the gap between germline ends came to 16 bases.

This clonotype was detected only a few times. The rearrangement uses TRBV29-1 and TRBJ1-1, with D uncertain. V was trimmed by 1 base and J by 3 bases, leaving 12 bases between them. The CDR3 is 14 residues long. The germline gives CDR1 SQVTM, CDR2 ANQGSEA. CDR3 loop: CSVEVGQSYTEAFF. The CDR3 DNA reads TGCAGCGTTGAAGTCGGTCAGTCATACACTGAAGCTTTCTTT.

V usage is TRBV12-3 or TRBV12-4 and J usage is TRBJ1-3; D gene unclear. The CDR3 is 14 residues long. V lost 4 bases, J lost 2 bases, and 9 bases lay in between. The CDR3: CASSWGGTGNTIYF. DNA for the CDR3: TGTGCCAGCAGTTGGGGAGGGACTGGAAACACCATATATTTT.

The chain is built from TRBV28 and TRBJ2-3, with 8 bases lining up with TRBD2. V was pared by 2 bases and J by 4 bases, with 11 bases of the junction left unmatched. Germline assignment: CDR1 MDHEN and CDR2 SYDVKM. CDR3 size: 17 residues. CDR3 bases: TGTGCCAGCAGTTTAACGGGCAGAGCGGGAGCTCCAGATACGCAGTATTTT. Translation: CASSLTGRAGAPDTQYF.

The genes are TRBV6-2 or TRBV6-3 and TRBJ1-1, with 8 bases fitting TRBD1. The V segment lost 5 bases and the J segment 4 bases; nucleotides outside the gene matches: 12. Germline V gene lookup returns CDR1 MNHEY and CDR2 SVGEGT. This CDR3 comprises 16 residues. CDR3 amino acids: CASSPTTGVFSTEAFF. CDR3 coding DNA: TGTGCCAGCAGTCCGACGACAGGGGTGTTTTCCACTGAAGCTTTCTTT.

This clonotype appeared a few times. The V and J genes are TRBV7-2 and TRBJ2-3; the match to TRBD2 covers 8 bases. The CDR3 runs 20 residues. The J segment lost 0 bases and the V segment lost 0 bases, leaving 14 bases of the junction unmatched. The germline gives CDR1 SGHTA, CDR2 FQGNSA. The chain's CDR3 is CASSLAPDGTGTRSTDTQYF. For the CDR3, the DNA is TGTGCCAGCAGCTTAGCCCCTGACGGCACCGGGACTAGGAGCACAGATACGCAGTATTTT. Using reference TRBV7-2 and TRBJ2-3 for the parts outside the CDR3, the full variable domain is GAGVSQSPSNKVTEKGKDVELRCDPISGHTALYWYRQSLGQGLEFLIYFQGNSAPDKSGLPSDRFSAERTGGSVSTLTIQRTQQEDSAVYLCASSLAPDGTGTRSTDTQYFGPGTRLTVL.

The CDR3 DNA reads TGTGCCAGCAGCCAAGCCACAGGGGGAGTTCGCGAGCAGTACTTC. Its protein is CASSQATGGVREQYF. The rearrangement links TRBV4-2 to TRBJ2-7; TRBD1 agrees at 8 bases. The germline V gene encodes CDR1 LGHNA and CDR2 YNFKEQ. V was clipped by 1 base and J by 6 bases; unmatched bases: 8. This CDR3 region has 15 residues.

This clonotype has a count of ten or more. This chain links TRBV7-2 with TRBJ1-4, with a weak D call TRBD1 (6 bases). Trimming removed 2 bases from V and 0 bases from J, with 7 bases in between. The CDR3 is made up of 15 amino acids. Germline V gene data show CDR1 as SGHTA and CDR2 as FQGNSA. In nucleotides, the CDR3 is TGTGCCAGCAGCTTACAGGGGACAACTAATGAAAAACTGTTTTTT. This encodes CASSLQGTTNEKLFF.

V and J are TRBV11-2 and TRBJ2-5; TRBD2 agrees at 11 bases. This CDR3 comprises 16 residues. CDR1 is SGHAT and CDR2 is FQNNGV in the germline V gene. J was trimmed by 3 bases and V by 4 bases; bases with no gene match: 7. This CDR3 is CASSSGTSGPKETQYF. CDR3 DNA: TGTGCCAGCAGCTCGGGGACTAGCGGCCCAAAAGAGACCCAGTACTTC. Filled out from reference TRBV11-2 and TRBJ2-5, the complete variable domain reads EAGVAQSPRYKIIEKRQSVAFWCNPISGHATLYWYQQILGQGPKLLIQFQNNGVVDDSQLPKDRFSAERLKGVDSTLKIQPAKLEDSAVYLCASSSGTSGPKETQYFGPGTRLLVL.

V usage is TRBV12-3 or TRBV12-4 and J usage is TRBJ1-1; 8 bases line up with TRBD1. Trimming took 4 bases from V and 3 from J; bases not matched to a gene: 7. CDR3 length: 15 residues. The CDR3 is CASSSQGGRDTEAFF. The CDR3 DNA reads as TGTGCCAGCAGTTCACAGGGGGGGAGGGACACTGAAGCTTTCTTT.

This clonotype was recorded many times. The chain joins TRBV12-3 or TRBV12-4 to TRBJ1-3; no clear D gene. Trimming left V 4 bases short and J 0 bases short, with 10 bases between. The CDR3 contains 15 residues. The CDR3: CASSYATLSGNTIYF. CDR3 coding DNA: TGTGCCAGCAGTTATGCTACCCTCTCTGGAAACACCATATATTTT.

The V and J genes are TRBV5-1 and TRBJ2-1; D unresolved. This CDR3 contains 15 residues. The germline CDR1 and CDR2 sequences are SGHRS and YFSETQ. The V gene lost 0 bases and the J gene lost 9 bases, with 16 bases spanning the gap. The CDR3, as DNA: TGCGCCAGCAGCTTGGTACCTGACAAGCTTAGTGAGCAGTTCTTC. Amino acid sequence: CASSLVPDKLSEQFF.

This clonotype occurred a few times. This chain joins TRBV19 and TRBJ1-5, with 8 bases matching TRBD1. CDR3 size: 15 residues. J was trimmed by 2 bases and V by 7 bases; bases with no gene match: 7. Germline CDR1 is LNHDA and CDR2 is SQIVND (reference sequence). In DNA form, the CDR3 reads TGTGCCAGTAAGGCGTCGGGACAGGGCAATCAGCCCCAGCATTTT. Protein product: CASKASGQGNQPQHF. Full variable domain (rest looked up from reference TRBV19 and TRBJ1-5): DGGITQSPKYLFRKEGQNVTLSCEQNLNHDAMYWYRQDPGQGLRLIYYSQIVNDFQKGDIAEGYSVSREKKESFPLTVTSAQKNPTAFYLCASKASGQGNQPQHFGDGTRLSIL.

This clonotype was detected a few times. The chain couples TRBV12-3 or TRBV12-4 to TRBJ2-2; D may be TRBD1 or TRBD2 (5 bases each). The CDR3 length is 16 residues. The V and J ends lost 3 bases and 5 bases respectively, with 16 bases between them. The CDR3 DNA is TGTGCCAGCAGTTTTCGGGGACCACCTCATACCGGGGAGCTGTTTTTT. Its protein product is CASSFRGPPHTGELFF.

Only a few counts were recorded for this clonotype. The CDR3 bases are TGTGCCAGCAGCCAGCGGGATGCGACAGATACGCAGTATTTT. This sequence encodes CASSQRDATDTQYF. This sequence joins TRBV27 and TRBJ2-3, with 7 nucleotides matching TRBD2. V was pared by 6 bases and J by 3 bases, with 6 bases of the junction left unmatched. This CDR3 is built from 14 residues. Germline lookup yields CDR1 MNHEY and CDR2 SMNVEV (reference sequence).

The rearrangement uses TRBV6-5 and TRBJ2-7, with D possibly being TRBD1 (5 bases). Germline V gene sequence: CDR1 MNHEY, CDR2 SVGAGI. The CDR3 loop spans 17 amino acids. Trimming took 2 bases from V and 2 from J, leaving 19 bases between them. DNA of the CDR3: TGTGCCAGCAGTTACCACCCCAGGGAAGACCCACCCTACGAGCAGTACTTC. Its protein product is CASSYHPREDPPYEQYF.

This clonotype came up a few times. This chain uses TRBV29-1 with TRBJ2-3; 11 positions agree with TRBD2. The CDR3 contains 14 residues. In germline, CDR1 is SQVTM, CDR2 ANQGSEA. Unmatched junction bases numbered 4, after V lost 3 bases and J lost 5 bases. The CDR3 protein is CSVDSGRAGDTQYF. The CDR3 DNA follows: TGCAGCGTTGATAGCGGGAGGGCTGGAGATACGCAGTATTTT.

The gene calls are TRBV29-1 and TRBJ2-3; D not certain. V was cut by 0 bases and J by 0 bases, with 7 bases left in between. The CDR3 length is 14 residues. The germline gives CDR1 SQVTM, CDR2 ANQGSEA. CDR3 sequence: CSVEELDSTDTQYF. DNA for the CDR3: TGCAGCGTTGAAGAGCTAGACAGCACAGATACGCAGTATTTT.

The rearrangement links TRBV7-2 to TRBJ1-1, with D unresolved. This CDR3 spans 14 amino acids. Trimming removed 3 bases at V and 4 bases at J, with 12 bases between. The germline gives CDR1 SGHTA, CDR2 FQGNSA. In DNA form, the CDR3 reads TGTGCCAGCAGCTTTAGGAGCGCCGGCACTGAAGCTTTCTTT. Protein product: CASSFRSAGTEAFF.

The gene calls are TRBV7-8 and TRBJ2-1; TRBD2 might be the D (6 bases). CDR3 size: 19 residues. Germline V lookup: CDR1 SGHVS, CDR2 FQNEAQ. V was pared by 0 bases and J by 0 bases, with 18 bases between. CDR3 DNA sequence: TGTGCCAGCAGCTTAGCTGGAGGGTCTGAGATAAGCTCCTACAATGAGCAGTTCTTC. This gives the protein CASSLAGGSEISSYNEQFF.

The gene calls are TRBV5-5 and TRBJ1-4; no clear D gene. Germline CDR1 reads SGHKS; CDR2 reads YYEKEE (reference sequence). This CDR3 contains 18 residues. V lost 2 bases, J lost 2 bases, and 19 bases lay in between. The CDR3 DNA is TGTGCCAGCAGCTTCCAATTAATCGGCGATGGCACTAATGAAAAACTGTTTTTT. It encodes CASSFQLIGDGTNEKLFF.

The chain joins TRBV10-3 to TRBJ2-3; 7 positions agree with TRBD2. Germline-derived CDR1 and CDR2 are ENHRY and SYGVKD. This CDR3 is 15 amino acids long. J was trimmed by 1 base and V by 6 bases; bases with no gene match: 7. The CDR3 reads CAISRGLSGTDTQYF. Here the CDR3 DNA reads TGTGCCATCAGCCGGGGACTATCCGGCACAGATACGCAGTATTTT.

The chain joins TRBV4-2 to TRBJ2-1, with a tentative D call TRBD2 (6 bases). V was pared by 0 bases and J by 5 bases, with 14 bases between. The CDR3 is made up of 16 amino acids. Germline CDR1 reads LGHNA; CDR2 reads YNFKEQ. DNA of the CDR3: TGTGCCAGCAGCCAAGATAGGGTTGGCGGGGACAATGAGCAGTTCTTC. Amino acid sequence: CASSQDRVGGDNEQFF.

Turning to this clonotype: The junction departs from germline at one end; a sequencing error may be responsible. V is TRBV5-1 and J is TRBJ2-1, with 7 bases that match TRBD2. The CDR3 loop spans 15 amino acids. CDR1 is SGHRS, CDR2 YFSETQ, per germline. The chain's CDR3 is CTSSLAGREVNEQFF. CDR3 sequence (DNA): TGCACCAGCAGCTTGGCCGGTCGGGAGGTGAATGAGCAGTTCTTC. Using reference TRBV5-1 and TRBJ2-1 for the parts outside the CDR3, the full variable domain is KAGVTQTPRYLIKTRGQQVTLSCSPISGHRSVSWYQQTPGQGLQFLFEYFSETQRNKGNFPGRFSGRQFSNSRSEMNVSTLELGDSALYLCTSSLAGREVNEQFFGPGTRLTVL.

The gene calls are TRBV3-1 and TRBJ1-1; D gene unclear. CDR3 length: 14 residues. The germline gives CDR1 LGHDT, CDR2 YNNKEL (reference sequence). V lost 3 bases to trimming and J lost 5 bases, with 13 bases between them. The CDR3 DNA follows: TGTGCCAGCAGCCACGAAGGGTATGGTACTGAAGCTTTCTTT. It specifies CASSHEGYGTEAFF.

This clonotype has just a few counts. The CDR3 loop is CASSLQLNYGYTF. The CDR3 region has the DNA TGTGCCAGCAGTCTACAGCTGAACTATGGCTACACCTTC. The genes are TRBV12-3 or TRBV12-4 and TRBJ1-2; D is uncertain. CDR3 length equals 13 residues. Trimming took 5 bases from V and 2 from J, leaving 9 bases between them.